This TCR beta chain was profiled in a study of CD8+ T cells in alopecia areata. Study outcomes and limitations: Sharing of TCRs across patients appeared less clear than in mice, possibly for HLA-related reasons. An increase in clonality over normal scalp was evident in lesional scalp, especially alopecia totalis/universalis.

The CD4+ cells of five biomarker-study patients went through sorting. This sorting yielded CD25+CD127- cells. RNA extraction and reverse transcription yielded cDNA as sequencing template. Sequenced by immunoSEQ multiplex PCR; TCRdb stores in-frame clones only, minus some. The sample carries more than 11,000 clones, about 57% recorded once. CDR1 SGHDN and CDR2 FVKESK come from the germline V gene. Trimming took off 3 bases at V and 0 bases at J, with 15 bases between the two ends. The CDR3 sequence is 17 residues long. Concerning this clone itself: The antigen remains unidentified.

The receptor was isolated from a human donor with alopecia areata. The sequenced material came from CD4+ Tregs sorted from blood. V usage is TRBV14 and J usage is TRBJ2-1; D might be TRBD1 (6 bases). The DNA for the CDR3 is TGTGCCAGCAGCCAGACCCCGTGGGACAACTCCTACAATGAGCAGTTCTTC. It encodes CASSQTPWDNSYNEQFF.